This T cell receptor beta chain came from a study of T-cell reconstitution after alpha-beta-depleted transplantation in children. The study's findings and limits: T-cell counts and diversity were attributed mostly to newly produced T cells one year after transplant.

This clonotype has only a few counts. What it recognizes is unknown. Germline CDR1 and CDR2: DFQATT and SNEGSKA (reference sequence). The CDR3 runs to 14 residues. V lost 6 bases, J lost 2 bases, and 13 bases lay in between. Construction of the TCRbeta library involved unique molecular identifiers. TCRdb used MiXCR to reprocess the PCR reads, holding one entry per CDR3 protein. The sample includes 540,000 or so distinct CDR3 sequences, approximately 22% of them seen just once. The chain links TRBV20-1 to TRBJ2-2; the D gene could be TRBD1 or TRBD2 (6 bases each). This sample comprised PBMCs, mostly from graft donor cells, obtained 360 days after TCRalphabeta/CD19-depleted stem cell transplant. This sequence was found in a boy less than two years old who had a stem cell transplant for acute myeloid leukemia, so the T cells may come from the graft donor. CDR3 amino acids: CSAGGGFNTGELFF. The CDR3 nucleotides are TGCAGTGCCGGAGGGGGGTTTAACACCGGGGAGCTGTTTTTT.